The rows below give T cell receptor beta chains drawn from one sample of a study of T cells in Graves' hyperthyroidism and ophthalmopathy. One entry per CDR3 protein, called by TCRdb with MiXCR from the multiplex PCR reads. The repertoire holds about 50,000 distinct CDR3 sequences, with roughly 52% as singletons. Input material: blood. These TCRs come from a woman between 25 and 40 years old with Graves' ophthalmopathy. CDR3s include the opening cysteine and the closing phenylalanine or tryptophan. Fields, in order: J gene, clone size, D gene, V gene, CDR3 DNA, CDR3 protein. A D gene is named only where the DNA matches it firmly. Clone size is given for some rows only: seen once, a few or many times, or a class if the clone is expanded.

J: TRBJ1-1
size: many
D: -
V: TRBV5-6
DNA: TGTGCCAGCAGCTGGGTAAAGGTGATGAACACTGAAGCTTTCTTT
CDR3: CASSWVKVMNTEAFF

J: TRBJ2-2
size: -
D: -
V: TRBV2
DNA: TGTGCCAGCAGTGAGACGGGGCCCAACACCGGGGACCTGTTTTTT
CDR3: CASSETGPNTGDLFF

J: TRBJ2-1
size: -
D: -
V: TRBV5-6
DNA: TGTGCTAGCAGCTTGGCTGCGCGTAGCGGTTCCGACAATGAGCAGTTCTTC
CDR3: CASSLAARSGSDNEQFF

J: TRBJ2-1
size: many
D: TRBD2
V: TRBV20-1
DNA: TGCAGTGCTAGAGTTACAAGCGGGAGGGCCGTTGAGCAGTTCTTC
CDR3: CSARVTSGRAVEQFF

J: TRBJ2-3
size: many
D: -
V: TRBV12-3/TRBV12-4
DNA: TGTGCCAGCAGTTTAGGCTCGACAGATACGCAGTATTTT
CDR3: CASSLGSTDTQYF

J: TRBJ2-7
size: once
D: -
V: TRBV7-9
DNA: TGTGCCAGCAGCTCCGGGCTTGACTACGAGCAGTACTTC
CDR3: CASSSGLDYEQYF

J: TRBJ2-2
size: many
D: -
V: TRBV9
DNA: TGTGCCAGCAGTGACTACGGGGGGCGTCACACCGGGGAGCTGTTTTTT
CDR3: CASSDYGGRHTGELFF

J: TRBJ2-1
size: -
D: -
V: TRBV7-7
DNA: TGTGCTAACAACTACCTTCATAGCCCAAATGAGCAGTTCTTC
CDR3: CANNYLHSPNEQFF

J: TRBJ2-7
size: -
D: -
V: TRBV7-6
DNA: TGTGCCAGTTCCGAGTTAGTGACAGTCCCCCTGTACTTC
CDR3: CASSELVTVPLYF

J: TRBJ2-7
size: -
D: -
V: TRBV25-1
DNA: TGTGCCAGCAGTGAATCCGGGACGTGGGAGCAGTACTTC
CDR3: CASSESGTWEQYF

J: TRBJ2-3
size: many
D: -
V: TRBV10-1
DNA: TGCGCCAGCAGTGAGTCGGGAACGTGGGATACGCAGTATTTT
CDR3: CASSESGTWDTQYF

J: TRBJ2-4
size: many
D: -
V: TRBV20-1
DNA: TGCAGTGGAGGGGGGTTAGCCAAAAACATTCAGTACTTC
CDR3: CSGGGLAKNIQYF

J: TRBJ2-7
size: many
D: TRBD1
V: TRBV27
DNA: TGTGCCAGCAGTGGGACAGGGGACGAGCAGTACTTC
CDR3: CASSGTGDEQYF

J: TRBJ1-3
size: medium-sized
D: -
V: TRBV11-2
DNA: TGTGCCAGCAGTGGCGAAAACACCATATATTTT
CDR3: CASSGENTIYF

J: TRBJ2-3
size: many
D: -
V: TRBV10-1
DNA: TGCGCCAGCAGTGAGTCGGGCACAGATACGCAGTATTTT
CDR3: CASSESGTDTQYF

J: TRBJ2-5
size: -
D: -
V: TRBV11-2
DNA: TGTGCCAGCAGCACTCTCAGGGGTGAGGAGACCCAGTACTTC
CDR3: CASSTLRGEETQYF

J: TRBJ2-5
size: -
D: -
V: TRBV5-5
DNA: TGTGCCAGCAGCTTAAGGCCAGACGGGTGGGAGCAAGAGACCCAGTACTTC
CDR3: CASSLRPDGWEQETQYF

J: TRBJ2-1
size: few
D: TRBD2
V: TRBV7-7
DNA: TGTGCTAGAGCCCCGACTAGCGGGAAACCCGATGAGCAGTTCTTC
CDR3: CARAPTSGKPDEQFF

J: TRBJ2-7
size: -
D: -
V: TRBV6-6
DNA: TGTGCCAGCAGTTTTAGCGTTAGGGCCGGATCCTACGAGCAGTACTTC
CDR3: CASSFSVRAGSYEQYF

J: TRBJ1-1
size: once
D: TRBD1
V: TRBV9
DNA: TGTGCCAGCAGCGGGACAGGGAGCTATGAAGCTTTCTTT
CDR3: CASSGTGSYEAFF

J: TRBJ2-7
size: many
D: TRBD2
V: TRBV7-3
DNA: TGTGCCAGCAGCTTACAGGGTCTAGCGGACTCCTACGAGCAGTACTTC
CDR3: CASSLQGLADSYEQYF

J: TRBJ2-7
size: -
D: -
V: TRBV7-8
DNA: TGTGCCAGCAGCTTAGTTGCGGGGCCCAACGAGCAGTACTTC
CDR3: CASSLVAGPNEQYF

J: TRBJ2-7
size: -
D: TRBD1
V: TRBV5-8
DNA: TGTGCCAGCAGTTATCCGGGACAGGGTCGGTACGAGCAGTACTTC
CDR3: CASSYPGQGRYEQYF

J: TRBJ1-2
size: many
D: -
V: TRBV4-2
DNA: TGTGCCAGCAGCCAAGTATCCCCTTACACTAAAGCTAACTATGGCTACACCTTC
CDR3: CASSQVSPYTKANYGYTF

J: TRBJ2-3
size: many
D: TRBD2
V: TRBV5-1
DNA: TGCGCCAGCAGCCCGCTGACTAGCGGTAGCACAGATACGCAGTATTTT
CDR3: CASSPLTSGSTDTQYF

J: TRBJ1-2
size: -
D: TRBD1
V: TRBV6-4
DNA: TGTGCCAGCAAGCGCGACCGGACAGGCGGCTGTGGCTACACCTTC
CDR3: CASKRDRTGGCGYTF

J: TRBJ2-7
size: many
D: TRBD2
V: TRBV5-1
DNA: TGCGCCAGCGGCTTAGGACTAGCGGGAGTCTACGAGCAGTACTTC
CDR3: CASGLGLAGVYEQYF

J: TRBJ1-1
size: many
D: -
V: TRBV12-3/TRBV12-4
DNA: TGTGCCAGCAGTCTACAGATGGGGGGGAACACTGAAGCTTTCTTT
CDR3: CASSLQMGGNTEAFF

J: TRBJ1-5
size: -
D: -
V: TRBV7-8
DNA: TGTGCCAGCAGCTTAGACAGGGATCATGACCAGCCCCAGCATTTT
CDR3: CASSLDRDHDQPQHF

J: TRBJ1-4
size: -
D: TRBD1
V: TRBV29-1
DNA: TGCAGCGTTGAAGGGGACAGCCGAGATGAAAAACTGTTTTTT
CDR3: CSVEGDSRDEKLFF

J: TRBJ1-2
size: -
D: -
V: TRBV5-6
DNA: TGTGCCAGCAGCTACCGGGGCCATTGGGGTGGCTACACCTTC
CDR3: CASSYRGHWGGYTF

J: TRBJ1-6
size: -
D: -
V: TRBV7-8
DNA: TGTGCCAGCAGCGTTGGGAACGGCTTCTCCTATAATTCACCCCTCCACTTT
CDR3: CASSVGNGFSYNSPLHF

J: TRBJ1-5
size: -
D: -
V: TRBV29-1
DNA: TGCAGCCCCCCCGACAGGACTAATTATGCTGGCAATCAGCCCCAGCATTTT
CDR3: CSPPDRTNYAGNQPQHF

J: TRBJ2-2
size: -
D: -
V: TRBV29-1
DNA: TGCAGCGGACGATATAGGGGAACCGGGGAGCTGTTTTTT
CDR3: CSGRYRGTGELFF

J: TRBJ2-6
size: many
D: TRBD2
V: TRBV14
DNA: TGTGCCAGCAGCCGGGGGGGCTCTGGGGCCAACGTCCTGACTTTC
CDR3: CASSRGGSGANVLTF

J: TRBJ1-1
size: many
D: -
V: TRBV3-1
DNA: TGTGCCAGCAGCATAGTGGGCACTGAAGCTTTCTTT
CDR3: CASSIVGTEAFF

J: TRBJ2-7
size: many
D: -
V: TRBV6-1
DNA: TGTGCCACGAAGGTAGGGGTCCTCTACGAGCAGTACTTC
CDR3: CATKVGVLYEQYF

J: TRBJ2-1
size: many
D: -
V: TRBV24-1
DNA: TGTGCCACCAGCGCTTTAGCGAGCTCCTACAATGAGCAGTTCTTC
CDR3: CATSALASSYNEQFF

J: TRBJ2-1
size: -
D: -
V: TRBV29-1
DNA: TGCAGCGTTTTGGGAGGGGACAACTACAATGAGCAGTTCTTT
CDR3: CSVLGGDNYNEQFF

J: TRBJ1-4
size: -
D: -
V: TRBV6-1
DNA: TGTGCCAGCAGTGAGGGGGGGGAAAAACTGTTTTTT
CDR3: CASSEGGEKLFF

J: TRBJ1-1
size: many
D: -
V: TRBV20-1
DNA: TGCAGTGCTAGGCACAAAGGGTTGAACACTGAAGCTTTCTTT
CDR3: CSARHKGLNTEAFF

J: TRBJ1-5
size: -
D: -
V: TRBV20-1
DNA: TGCAGTGCTTCTACGGGGGGCCGGGGCCAGCATTTT
CDR3: CSASTGGRGQHF

J: TRBJ1-3
size: many
D: -
V: TRBV14
DNA: TGTGCCAGCAGCCCTCGGACAGACGGAAACACCATATATTTT
CDR3: CASSPRTDGNTIYF

J: TRBJ2-5
size: -
D: TRBD1
V: TRBV28
DNA: TGTGCCAGCAGAGGTAACAGGGGAAAGGACCAAGAGACCCAGTACTTC
CDR3: CASRGNRGKDQETQYF

J: TRBJ1-3
size: -
D: -
V: TRBV9
DNA: TGTGCCAGCAGCGTGGCGGTATCTGGAAACGCCATACATTTT
CDR3: CASSVAVSGNAIHF

J: TRBJ2-7
size: many
D: TRBD2
V: TRBV20-1
DNA: TGCAGTGCTCCCGGTCGGGGACTAGCGCCCGTCTACGAGCAGTACTTC
CDR3: CSAPGRGLAPVYEQYF

J: TRBJ1-6
size: many
D: -
V: TRBV6-5
DNA: TGTGCCAGCAGTTACTCGTTTTCACCCCTCCACTTT
CDR3: CASSYSFSPLHF

J: TRBJ1-2
size: -
D: -
V: TRBV2
DNA: TGTGCCAGCAGTGAAGTGCCTAGCGGGGGAAGTGGTGGCTACACCTTC
CDR3: CASSEVPSGGSGGYTF

J: TRBJ2-3
size: -
D: TRBD2
V: TRBV7-3
DNA: TGTGCCAGCAGACTACGGACTAGCGGGAGTGATACGCAGTATTTT
CDR3: CASRLRTSGSDTQYF

J: TRBJ2-7
size: -
D: TRBD1
V: TRBV10-3
DNA: TGTGCCATCAATGGGGACAGAGCCTACGAGCAGTACTTC
CDR3: CAINGDRAYEQYF

J: TRBJ1-1
size: many
D: TRBD1
V: TRBV6-5
DNA: TGTGCCAGCAGTACTGGGACAGGGGGCATCGTTCGGAACACTGAAGCTTTCTTT
CDR3: CASSTGTGGIVRNTEAFF

J: TRBJ2-5
size: -
D: TRBD2
V: TRBV5-5
DNA: TGTGCCAGCAGCCCCGGACTAGCGGGTTCAGGGACCCAGTACTTC
CDR3: CASSPGLAGSGTQYF